This is a list of T cell receptor beta chains from one sample in a study of brain T cells in children with intractable seizures. Here immunoSEQ multiplex PCR was the method, and the copy in TCRdb shows in-frame clones only, minus some. The sample holds 300,000 to 400,000 clones, over 90% seen once. Material: peripheral blood, obtained 4 to 6 months after surgery. The receptor set was obtained from a boy in the first two years of life with tuberous sclerosis and intractable seizures. Each CDR3 is given with its conserved first and last residue. The order of the fields is J gene, V gene, clone size, D gene, CDR3 length, CDR3 DNA, CDR3 protein. D genes are given only for firm matches. Not every row has a clone size; where given, it reads once, few, many or a size class.

J: TRBJ2-2
V: TRBV9
size: .
D: .
length: 15
DNA: TGTGCCAGCAGCGTAGAGGTACTCTCCACCGGGGAGCTGTTTTTT
CDR3: CASSVEVLSTGELFF

J: TRBJ2-7
V: TRBV9
size: .
D: TRBD1
length: 15
DNA: TGTGCCAGCAGCGCGCCCGGGACAGGAGTCTACGAGCAGTACTTC
CDR3: CASSAPGTGVYEQYF

J: TRBJ2-5
V: TRBV7-8
size: .
D: TRBD2
length: 15
DNA: TGTGCCAGCAGCTCTCCTAGCGGGCGCCAAGAGACCCAGTACTTC
CDR3: CASSSPSGRQETQYF

J: TRBJ1-1
V: TRBV5-4
size: .
D: .
length: 14
DNA: TGTGCCAGCAGCTTGCCCAGCATGAACACTGAAGCTTTCTTT
CDR3: CASSLPSMNTEAFF

J: TRBJ2-7
V: TRBV3-1/TRBV3-2
size: .
D: TRBD2
length: 15
DNA: TGTGCCAGCAGCCAAGATGCAGCGGGGGCCTACGAGCAGTACTTC
CDR3: CASSQDAAGAYEQYF

J: TRBJ1-2
V: TRBV11-2
size: .
D: .
length: 14
DNA: TGTGCCAGCAGCTCCGGGGGTGGAGAGTATGGCTACACCTTC
CDR3: CASSSGGGEYGYTF

J: TRBJ1-3
V: TRBV30
size: .
D: .
length: 13
DNA: TGTGCCTGGAGTGCGGGCCCTGGAAACACCATATATTTT
CDR3: CAWSAGPGNTIYF

J: TRBJ1-2
V: TRBV6-1
size: .
D: .
length: 15
DNA: TGTGCCAGCAGTGAACTGAGTCTATCGGGCTATGGCTACACCTTC
CDR3: CASSELSLSGYGYTF

J: TRBJ2-7
V: TRBV2
size: once
D: .
length: 13
DNA: TGTGCCAGCCGTTGGGCGAGCTCCTACGAGCAGTACTTC
CDR3: CASRWASSYEQYF

J: TRBJ1-5
V: TRBV24-1
size: .
D: .
length: 15
DNA: TGTGCCACCAGTGAGCGGGAATGGAGCAATCAGCCCCAGCATTTT
CDR3: CATSEREWSNQPQHF

J: TRBJ1-1
V: TRBV2
size: .
D: .
length: 13
DNA: TGTGCCAGCAAAGGCGGATTGAACACTGAAGCTTTCTTT
CDR3: CASKGGLNTEAFF

J: TRBJ2-7
V: TRBV5-1
size: .
D: .
length: 14
DNA: TGCGCCAGCAGCTCATCTTTAGGGGGGAACGAGCAGTACTTC
CDR3: CASSSSLGGNEQYF

J: TRBJ2-7
V: TRBV5-1
size: .
D: TRBD1
length: 14
DNA: TGCGCCAGCACTAATAAGGACAGGGCGAGCGAGCAGTACTTC
CDR3: CASTNKDRASEQYF

J: TRBJ2-5
V: TRBV7-2
size: .
D: .
length: 15
DNA: TGTGCCAGCAGCTTCGGGGAGCCCGGAGGAGAGACCCAGTACTTC
CDR3: CASSFGEPGGETQYF

J: TRBJ2-3
V: TRBV18
size: .
D: .
length: 11
DNA: TGTGCCAGCTCAACTGGAGATACGCAGTATTTT
CDR3: CASSTGDTQYF

J: TRBJ1-2
V: TRBV30
size: .
D: .
length: 12
DNA: TGTGCCTGGAGTGTAGGAACTCGGTTCTACACCTTC
CDR3: CAWSVGTRFYTF

J: TRBJ2-5
V: TRBV12-5
size: .
D: .
length: 15
DNA: TGTGCTAGTGGTTTGCGTCCGGGTCACCAAGAGACCCAGTACTTC
CDR3: CASGLRPGHQETQYF

J: TRBJ1-2
V: TRBV4-1
size: .
D: TRBD1
length: 16
DNA: TGCGCCAGCAGCCGCGCCCTAACAGGGGGTGCCTATGGCTACACCTTC
CDR3: CASSRALTGGAYGYTF

J: TRBJ1-1
V: TRBV6-5
size: .
D: .
length: 15
DNA: TGTGCCAGCTTTATACCGGACAGCCACACTACTGAAGCTTTCTTT
CDR3: CASFIPDSHTTEAFF

J: TRBJ2-7
V: TRBV4-1
size: once
D: TRBD1
length: 15
DNA: TGCGCCAGCAGCCAAGAATACAGGGGGTACTACGAGCAGTACTTC
CDR3: CASSQEYRGYYEQYF

J: TRBJ1-2
V: TRBV7-2
size: .
D: .
length: 14
DNA: TGTGCCAGCCAACAGGGAGGGGTTAACTATGGCTACACCTTC
CDR3: CASQQGGVNYGYTF

J: TRBJ2-2
V: TRBV3-1/TRBV3-2
size: .
D: .
length: 16
DNA: TGTGCCAGCAGCCAAGATCCGAGGGCGATGAGCGGGGAGCTGTTTTTT
CDR3: CASSQDPRAMSGELFF

J: TRBJ2-5
V: TRBV12-3/TRBV12-4
size: .
D: .
length: 12
DNA: TGTGCCAGCAGTTTATCGGAAGAGACCCAGTACTTC
CDR3: CASSLSEETQYF

J: TRBJ2-1
V: TRBV5-6
size: once
D: .
length: 12
DNA: TGTGCCAGCAGCTCCCCGAGCAATGAGCAGTTCTTC
CDR3: CASSSPSNEQFF

J: TRBJ1-2
V: TRBV2
size: .
D: TRBD1
length: 13
DNA: TGTGCCGGTCGGGGACAGGGCGAGAATGGCTACACCTTC
CDR3: CAGRGQGENGYTF

J: TRBJ2-3
V: TRBV25-1
size: once
D: .
length: 17
DNA: TGTGCCAGCAGTGCCATAACAGGGTTTTATGGCACAGATACGCAGTATTTT
CDR3: CASSAITGFYGTDTQYF

J: TRBJ2-7
V: TRBV10-1
size: .
D: .
length: 13
DNA: TGCGCCAGCAGTCCTACAGGAAGCTACGAGCAGTACTTC
CDR3: CASSPTGSYEQYF

J: TRBJ2-1
V: TRBV3-1/TRBV3-2
size: .
D: TRBD2
length: 16
DNA: TGTGCCAGCAGCCAAGAGACTAGCGGGAGGGGTAATGAGCAGTTCTTC
CDR3: CASSQETSGRGNEQFF

J: TRBJ1-3
V: TRBV18
size: .
D: .
length: 15
DNA: TGTGCCAGCTCACCTTCTTTGTCCTCTGGAAACACCATATATTTT
CDR3: CASSPSLSSGNTIYF

J: TRBJ1-6
V: TRBV9
size: .
D: .
length: 14
DNA: TGTGCCAGCAGCGTAGCTGGGGGTTCGACACCCCTCCACTTT
CDR3: CASSVAGGSTPLHF

J: TRBJ2-5
V: TRBV24-1
size: .
D: .
length: 14
DNA: TGTGCCACCAGGGGGCCTCGCCGGGCGGGGACCCAGTACTTC
CDR3: CATRGPRRAGTQYF

J: TRBJ1-1
V: TRBV29-1
size: .
D: .
length: 13
DNA: TGCAGCGTAGCCCGGGGGGGAGACACTGAAGCTTTCTTT
CDR3: CSVARGGDTEAFF

J: TRBJ1-5
V: TRBV30
size: .
D: .
length: 13
DNA: TGTGCCTGGAGTGTGGGGAGGGATCAGCCCCAGCATTTT
CDR3: CAWSVGRDQPQHF

J: TRBJ2-3
V: TRBV19
size: .
D: .
length: 14
DNA: TGTGCCAGTAGTATAGTCGGGAATCAAGATACGCAGTATTTT
CDR3: CASSIVGNQDTQYF

J: TRBJ2-1
V: TRBV19
size: once
D: .
length: 14
DNA: TGTGCCAGTAGTATTGCGGACGTATACAATGAGCAGTTCTTC
CDR3: CASSIADVYNEQFF

J: TRBJ2-1
V: TRBV13
size: .
D: TRBD2
length: 18
DNA: TGTGCCAGCAGCTTAGACAGGACTAGCGGGAACAGAAACAATGAGCAGTTCTTC
CDR3: CASSLDRTSGNRNNEQFF

J: TRBJ2-7
V: TRBV6-2/TRBV6-3
size: .
D: .
length: 17
DNA: TGTGCCAGCAGTCCCGCGTCCCGCCCCAGCGGCGGCTACGAGCAGTACTTC
CDR3: CASSPASRPSGGYEQYF

J: TRBJ2-1
V: TRBV6-5
size: once
D: TRBD1
length: 14
DNA: TGTGCCAGCAGTAACCTCGACAGGGTAAATGAGCAGTTCTTC
CDR3: CASSNLDRVNEQFF

J: TRBJ2-1
V: TRBV28
size: .
D: .
length: 14
DNA: TGTGCCAGCAGTTTATTAAGTCTAGCGAATGAGCAGTTCTTC
CDR3: CASSLLSLANEQFF

J: TRBJ2-6
V: TRBV4-1
size: .
D: .
length: 14
DNA: TGCGCCAGCAGCCAACCCACGGGGGCCAACGTCCTGACTTTC
CDR3: CASSQPTGANVLTF

J: TRBJ2-5
V: TRBV14
size: .
D: .
length: 14
DNA: TGTGCCAGCAGCCAAGAATTCAGTTCTGGGACCCAGTACTTC
CDR3: CASSQEFSSGTQYF

J: TRBJ1-5
V: TRBV27
size: .
D: .
length: 15
DNA: TGTGCCAGCAGATTGGGCCAAGGCAGCAATCAGCCCCAGCATTTT
CDR3: CASRLGQGSNQPQHF

J: TRBJ1-5
V: TRBV20-1
size: .
D: .
length: 13
DNA: TGCAGTGCTAGTAAGCAGTTCAATCAGCCCCAGCATTTT
CDR3: CSASKQFNQPQHF

J: TRBJ2-5
V: TRBV5-1
size: .
D: .
length: 12
DNA: TGCGCCAGCAGCCGGGACGGTGAGACCCAGTACTTC
CDR3: CASSRDGETQYF

J: TRBJ1-1
V: TRBV12-3/TRBV12-4
size: .
D: .
length: 13
DNA: TGTGCCAGCCTGCTTAGGGGGGACACTGAAGCTTTCTTT
CDR3: CASLLRGDTEAFF